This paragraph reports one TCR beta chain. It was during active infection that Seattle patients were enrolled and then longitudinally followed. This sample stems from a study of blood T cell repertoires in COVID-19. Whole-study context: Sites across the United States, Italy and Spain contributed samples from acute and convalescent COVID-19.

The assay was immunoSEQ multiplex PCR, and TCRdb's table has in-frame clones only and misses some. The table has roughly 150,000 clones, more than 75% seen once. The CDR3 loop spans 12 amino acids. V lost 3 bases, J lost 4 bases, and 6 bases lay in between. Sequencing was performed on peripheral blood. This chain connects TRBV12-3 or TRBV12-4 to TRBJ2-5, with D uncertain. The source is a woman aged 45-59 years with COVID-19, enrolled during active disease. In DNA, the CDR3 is TGTGCCAGCAGTTTCGGTGCAGAGACCCAGTACTTC. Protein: CASSFGAETQYF.